This T cell receptor beta chain was captured in a study of cytomegalovirus exposure and HLA in healthy donors. As for this clone: Its antigen is not known.

Both 60 Vbeta primers and 13 Jbeta primers went into the PCR. Using immunoSEQ multiplex PCR, the repertoire was profiled, and TCRdb retains in-frame clones only, with some absent. The sample has around 130,000 clones, 88% seen once. Study findings and constraints: Presence/absence analyses assumed roughly uniform sequencing depth across donors. HLA alleles showed associations with fewer than 20,000 TCR beta sequences in a later analysis, at a 0.05 false discovery rate.

The material sequenced was PBMCs. The sequence was obtained from a woman aged 40-49 years in good health and CMV-seronegative.

DNA of the CDR3: TGCGCCAGCAGCTTGGACAGGGCCAGCACAGATACGCAGTATTTT. Its translation is CASSLDRASTDTQYF. The chain uses TRBV5-1 and TRBJ2-3, with D possibly TRBD1 on 6 matching bases. There are 15 residues in the CDR3. CDR1 is SGHRS, CDR2 YFSETQ, per germline. Deletions cut 0 bases from V and 0 bases from J, with 8 bases between. The full variable domain, its missing parts supplied by reference TRBV5-1 and TRBJ2-3, is KAGVTQTPRYLIKTRGQQVTLSCSPISGHRSVSWYQQTPGQGLQFLFEYFSETQRNKGNFPGRFSGRQFSNSRSEMNVSTLELGDSALYLCASSLDRASTDTQYFGPGTRLTVL.